The clone carrying this T cell receptor beta chain was seen a few times. What it binds is not known. CDR1 and CDR2 from the germline V gene are SQVTM and ANQGSEA. CDR3 length: 17 residues. Trimming removed 1 base at V and 0 bases at J, with 16 bases between. The source of the sample is a study of T-cell memory formation after mild COVID-19. Study outcomes and limitations: Cross-reactive memory appears to have joined, as suggested by some responding clones showing up in pre-infection memory. Among contracting clones, CD4+ were mainly CM/EM and CD8+ enriched in EMRA. The SARS-CoV-2 specificity of second-wave clones reaching peak at day 37 remained unverified.

MiXCR was run by TCRdb on the 5' RACE reads, yielding one entry per CDR3 protein. The sample records roughly 510,000 distinct CDR3 sequences, around a sixth being singletons. The sequence was obtained from an adult woman who had mild COVID-19 (a few samples of this study predate the infection). Cell type and time point are not known. Sequencing was carried out using PBMCs or a T cell subset sorted from them (not recorded which). The chain employs TRBV29-1 and TRBJ1-3; D is undetermined. The CDR3 sequence: CSVEVDPPKSSGNTIYF. The CDR3 bases are TGCAGCGTTGAAGTTGACCCCCCCAAAAGCTCTGGAAACACCATATATTTT.